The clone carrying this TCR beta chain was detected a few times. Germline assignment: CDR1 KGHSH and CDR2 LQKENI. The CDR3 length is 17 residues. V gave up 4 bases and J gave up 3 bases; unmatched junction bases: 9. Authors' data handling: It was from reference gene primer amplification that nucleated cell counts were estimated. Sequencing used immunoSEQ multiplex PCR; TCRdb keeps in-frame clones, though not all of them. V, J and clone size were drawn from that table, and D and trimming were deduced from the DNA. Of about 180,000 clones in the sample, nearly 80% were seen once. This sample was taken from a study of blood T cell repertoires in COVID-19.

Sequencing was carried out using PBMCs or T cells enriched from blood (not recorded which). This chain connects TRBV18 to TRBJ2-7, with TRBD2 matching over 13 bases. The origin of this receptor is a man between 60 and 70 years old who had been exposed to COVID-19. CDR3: CASSRNAGTSGIYEQYF. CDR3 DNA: TGTGCCAGCTCACGCAACGCCGGGACTAGCGGGATCTACGAGCAGTACTTC.